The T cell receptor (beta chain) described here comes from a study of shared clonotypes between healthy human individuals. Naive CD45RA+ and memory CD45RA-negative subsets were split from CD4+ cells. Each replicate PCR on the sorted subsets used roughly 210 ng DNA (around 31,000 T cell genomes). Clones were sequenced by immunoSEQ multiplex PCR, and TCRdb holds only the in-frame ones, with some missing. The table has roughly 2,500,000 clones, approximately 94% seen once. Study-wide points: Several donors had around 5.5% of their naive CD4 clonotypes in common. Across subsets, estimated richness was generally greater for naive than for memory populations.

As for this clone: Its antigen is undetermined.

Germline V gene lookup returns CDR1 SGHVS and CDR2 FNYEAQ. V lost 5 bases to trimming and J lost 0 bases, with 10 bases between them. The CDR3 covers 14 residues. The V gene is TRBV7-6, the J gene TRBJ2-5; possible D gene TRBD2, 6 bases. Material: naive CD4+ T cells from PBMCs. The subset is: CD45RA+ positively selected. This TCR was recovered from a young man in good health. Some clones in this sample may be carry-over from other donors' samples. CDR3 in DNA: TGTGCCAGCAGCACCCGGGGGTACCAAGAGACCCAGTACTTC. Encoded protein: CASSTRGYQETQYF.